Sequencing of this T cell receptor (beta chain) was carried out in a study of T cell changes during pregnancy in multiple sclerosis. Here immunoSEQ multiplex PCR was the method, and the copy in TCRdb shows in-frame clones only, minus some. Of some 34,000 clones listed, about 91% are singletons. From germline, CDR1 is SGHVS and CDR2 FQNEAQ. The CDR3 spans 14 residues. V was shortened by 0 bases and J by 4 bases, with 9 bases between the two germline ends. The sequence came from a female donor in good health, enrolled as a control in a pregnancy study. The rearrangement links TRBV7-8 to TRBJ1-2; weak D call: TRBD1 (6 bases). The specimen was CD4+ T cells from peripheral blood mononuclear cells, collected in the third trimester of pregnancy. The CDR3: CASSLAGQTYGYTF. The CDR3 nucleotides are TGTGCCAGCAGCTTAGCTGGACAGACCTATGGCTACACCTTC.